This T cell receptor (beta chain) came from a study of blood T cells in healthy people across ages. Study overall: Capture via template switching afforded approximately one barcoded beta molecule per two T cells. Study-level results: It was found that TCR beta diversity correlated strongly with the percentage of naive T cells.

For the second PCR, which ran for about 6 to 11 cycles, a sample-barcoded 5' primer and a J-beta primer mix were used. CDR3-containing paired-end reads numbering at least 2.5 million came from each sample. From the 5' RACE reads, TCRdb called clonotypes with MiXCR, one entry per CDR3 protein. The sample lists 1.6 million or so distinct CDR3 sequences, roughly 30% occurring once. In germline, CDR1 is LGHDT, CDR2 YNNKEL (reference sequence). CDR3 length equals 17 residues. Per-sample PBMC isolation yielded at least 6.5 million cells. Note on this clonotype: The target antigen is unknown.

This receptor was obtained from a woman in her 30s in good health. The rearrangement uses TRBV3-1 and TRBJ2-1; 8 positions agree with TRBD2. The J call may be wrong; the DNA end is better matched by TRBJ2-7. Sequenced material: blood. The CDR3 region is CASSHPGGEGQYNEQYF. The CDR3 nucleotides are TGTGCCAGCAGCCACCCCGGGGGGGAGGGCCAGTACAATGAGCAGTACTTC.